This T cell receptor (beta chain) was documented in a study of early T cells in non-severe SARS-CoV-2 infection. This clonotype was seen ten or more times. Individual cDNA molecules received unique molecular identifiers. TCRdb re-analysed the 5' RACE reads in MiXCR, keeping a single row per CDR3 protein. The sample includes tens of thousands of distinct CDR3 sequences, approximately 4.6% of them seen just once. Germline V CDR1 and CDR2: SGHTA, FQGNSA. Trimming pared 2 bases from V and 5 bases from J, leaving 9 bases between. This CDR3 is built from 13 residues. The chain recombines TRBV7-2 with TRBJ1-1; D not resolved. Specimen: whole blood. The TCR comes from an adult who was a healthcare worker with PCR-confirmed SARS-CoV-2 infection or an uninfected control (not recorded which). The CDR3 DNA is TGTGCCAGCAGCTTAAGAGGGTCTACTGAAGCTTTCTTT. This codes for CASSLRGSTEAFF.